The next 32 T cell receptor beta chains were all read from a single sample in a study of blood T cell repertoires in COVID-19. Generated by immunoSEQ multiplex PCR, the TCRdb table keeps only in-frame clones and is missing some. This table has under 200,000 clones, over 80% appearing once. The sample comprised PBMCs or T cells enriched from blood (not recorded which). All receptors come from a woman in her twenties or thirties who had been exposed to COVID-19.

The gene calls are TRBV5-6 and TRBJ2-7, with TRBD2 matching over 8 bases. CDR1 and CDR2 from the germline V gene are SGHDT and YYEEEE. CDR3 size: 15 residues. Trimming took 4 bases from V and 1 from J; bases not matched to a gene: 7. The CDR3, as DNA: TGTGCCAGCAGCCAGGGACTAGAACGGTCCTACGAGCAGTACTTC. Amino acid sequence: CASSQGLERSYEQYF.

The chain has TRBV7-9 and TRBJ1-3; tentative D call: TRBD1 (6 bases). Germline assignment: CDR1 SEHNR and CDR2 FQNEAQ (reference sequence). V was trimmed by 4 bases and J by 0 bases, leaving 10 bases between them. The CDR3 totals 15 residues. CDR3 sequence reads: CASSSGQISGNTIYF. CDR3 bases: TGTGCCAGCAGCTCCGGACAGATCTCTGGAAACACCATATATTTT. The full variable domain, completed using reference TRBV7-9 and TRBJ1-3, is DTGVSQNPRHKITKRGQNVTFRCDPISEHNRLYWYRQTLGQGPEFLTYFQNEAQLEKSRLLSDRFSAERPKGSFSTLEIQRTEQGDSAMYLCASSSGQISGNTIYFGEGSWLTVV.

The gene calls are TRBV5-1 and TRBJ1-6, with 9 bases that match TRBD1. Trimming cost V 0 bases and J 9 bases; bases outside gene matches: 13. The CDR3 consists of 18 residues. Germline V gene data show CDR1 as SGHRS and CDR2 as YFSETQ. CDR3 loop: CASSLGGQGGGRGSPLHF. CDR3 DNA sequence: TGCGCCAGCAGCTTGGGGGGACAGGGTGGCGGGCGAGGTTCACCCCTCCACTTT.

This chain connects TRBV5-1 to TRBJ1-2; D call uncertain. The CDR3 totals 13 residues. The germline V gene encodes CDR1 SGHRS and CDR2 YFSETQ. V shed 0 bases and J shed 8 bases, with 11 bases lying between them. The CDR3 coding sequence is TGCGCCAGCAGCTTGGGGGCTCTCTGGGGCTACACCTTC. The encoded protein is CASSLGALWGYTF.

The chain uses TRBV6-6 and TRBJ2-1; TRBD1 aligns across 7 bases. Germline trimming cut 4 bases from V and 5 bases from J; bases unmatched to any gene: 5. Germline V gene sequence: CDR1 MNHNY, CDR2 SVGAGI (reference sequence). The CDR3 sequence is 14 residues long. The DNA of the CDR3 is TGTGCCAGCAGTTCCGGGACAGCTAACAATGAGCAGTTCTTC. Protein sequence: CASSSGTANNEQFF.

This rearrangement joins TRBV7-7 to TRBJ1-4, with 9 bases fitting TRBD1. Looked up from germline, CDR1 is SSHAT and CDR2 is FNYEAQ (reference sequence). Trimming cost V 5 bases and J 8 bases; bases outside gene matches: 9. The CDR3 length is 15 residues. Written as DNA, the CDR3 is TGTGCCAGCAGCCTTACCGGGACAGGGAAGGAAAAACTGTTTTTT. It is translated as CASSLTGTGKEKLFF. Together with reference TRBV7-7 and TRBJ1-4, the CDR3 gives the full variable domain: GAGVSQSPRYKVTKRGQDVTLRCDPISSHATLYWYQQALGQGPEFLTYFNYEAQPDKSGLPSDRFSAERPEGSISTLTIQRTEQRDSAMYRCASSLTGTGKEKLFFGSGTQLSVL.

The rearrangement joins TRBV6-2 or TRBV6-3 to TRBJ2-7; 9 bases fit TRBD1. Per the germline V gene, CDR1 is MNHEY and CDR2 is SVGEGT. The CDR3 contains 12 residues. The V and J ends lost 5 bases and 7 bases, in that order; junction bases with no gene match: 3. CDR3: CASSTTGGEQYF. Here the CDR3 DNA reads TGTGCCAGCAGTACGACAGGGGGTGAGCAGTACTTC.

This rearrangement joins TRBV19 to TRBJ2-3; D call uncertain. The CDR3 has 17 amino acids. CDR1 LNHDA and CDR2 SQIVND come from the germline V gene (reference sequence). V lost 3 bases and J lost 0, with 16 bases in between. CDR3 region: CASSISLAEDSTDTQYF. CDR3 DNA sequence: TGTGCCAGTAGTATCTCCCTCGCGGAAGACAGCACAGATACGCAGTATTTT.

The sample holds a few counts of this clone. This same CDR3 is encoded by further DNA sequences in the sample. The V and J genes are TRBV5-1 and TRBJ1-1; D gene ambiguous. Per the germline V gene, CDR1 is SGHRS and CDR2 is YFSETQ. This CDR3 spans 14 amino acids. V was shortened by 4 bases and J by 4 bases, with 14 bases between the two germline ends. The CDR3 DNA reads TGCGCCAGCAGCCCGGGTCCTCCTAGCACTGAAGCTTTCTTT. Translated, it gives CASSPGPPSTEAFF.

V is TRBV29-1 and J is TRBJ1-2; 7 nucleotides line up with TRBD1. The CDR3 covers 15 residues. Germline V gene data show CDR1 as SQVTM and CDR2 as ANQGSEA. V trimming: 4 bases; J trimming: 3 bases; junction bases outside the gene matches: 11. The CDR3 DNA sequence: TGCAGCGTTGGGAGGGTAGAGGGGGCAGACTATGGCTACACCTTC. Translating it yields CSVGRVEGADYGYTF. Based on the CDR3 plus reference TRBV29-1 and TRBJ1-2, the full variable domain is SAVISQKPSRDICQRGTSLTIQCQVDSQVTMMFWYRQQPGQSLTLIATANQGSEATYESGFVIDKFPISRPNLTFSTLTVSNMSPEDSSIYLCSVGRVEGADYGYTFGSGTRLTVV.

The chain has TRBV3-1 (or the pseudogene TRBV3-2) and TRBJ1-3; a possible D gene is TRBD1 (6 bases). The CDR3 runs 15 residues. Germline loops: CDR1 LGHDT, CDR2 YNNKEL (reference sequence). The ends were cut back, 0 bases at V and 9 bases at J, with 15 bases in the middle. This chain's CDR3 is CASSQDLGAGSTIYF. Written as DNA, the CDR3 is TGTGCCAGCAGCCAAGACTTGGGGGCCGGTAGCACCATATATTTT.

This clone has a handful of counts. Distinct nucleotide sequences in the sample also encode this CDR3. The chain joins TRBV11-2 to TRBJ2-7; the D is unclear. The length of the CDR3 is 12 residues. CDR1 and CDR2 (germline): SGHAT, FQNNGV. The ends were cut back, 3 bases at V and 3 bases at J, with 6 bases in the middle. The CDR3 bases are TGTGCCAGCAGCTTGAGCAACTACGAGCAGTACTTC. Protein product: CASSLSNYEQYF.

This chain links TRBV4-3 with TRBJ2-7; 10 nucleotides agree with TRBD1. Germline CDR1 and CDR2: LGHNA and YSLEER. J gave up 3 bases and V 1 base, and 6 bases lay outside the gene matches. The CDR3 has 16 residues. The CDR3 bases are TGCGCCAGCAGCCAAGGGGGGACAGGGGCCTACTACGAGCAGTACTTC. As protein: CASSQGGTGAYYEQYF.

The chain has TRBV3-1 (or the pseudogene TRBV3-2) and TRBJ1-1, with TRBD1 as a possible D gene (5 bases). The CDR3 spans 13 residues. V was shortened by 4 bases and J by 6 bases, with 12 bases between the two germline ends. The V gene's germline CDR1 is LGHDT and CDR2 YNNKEL (reference sequence). The CDR3 sequence: CASSPGHSSEAFF. The CDR3 nucleotides are TGTGCCAGCAGCCCCGGACACTCGTCTGAAGCTTTCTTT.

CDR3 amino acids: CAISEPTGGPRTEAFF. The CDR3 region has the DNA TGTGCCATCAGTGAGCCGACAGGGGGGCCCCGCACTGAAGCTTTCTTT. V is TRBV10-3 and J is TRBJ1-1; 9 bases map to TRBD1. Germline-derived CDR1 and CDR2 are ENHRY and SYGVKD. The CDR3 is 16 residues long. V shed 2 bases, J shed 4 bases, and the junction held 8 bases outside the gene matches.

The table lists this clone with a count of one. The rearrangement uses TRBV12-3 or TRBV12-4 and TRBJ1-2; TRBD1 might be the D (5 bases). The CDR3 spans 13 residues. V was cut by 7 bases and J by 1 base, with 10 bases left in between. DNA for the CDR3: TGTGCCAGCACCCTGACAGATAACTATGGCTACACCTTC. Translated, it gives CASTLTDNYGYTF.

This clone was detected only a few times. The V call is TRBV29-1, the J call TRBJ1-1; 8 nucleotides line up with TRBD1. The CDR3 consists of 14 residues. The germline CDR1 and CDR2 sequences are SQVTM and ANQGSEA. J gave up 6 bases and V 4 bases, and 10 bases lay outside the gene matches. Here the CDR3 reads CSVALRQGRPEAFF. DNA for the CDR3: TGCAGCGTTGCCCTAAGACAGGGGAGACCTGAAGCTTTCTTT.

This clone occurred a few times. CDR3 amino acids: CASSERYDQPQHF. The CDR3 nucleotides read TGTGCCAGCAGTGAACGGTACGATCAGCCCCAGCATTTT. This chain uses TRBV2 with TRBJ1-5; D is unresolved. The CDR3 loop spans 13 amino acids. Trimming removed 2 bases from V and 5 bases from J, with 7 bases in between. Germline CDR1 and CDR2: SNHLY and FYNNEI.

The chain is built from TRBV14 and TRBJ2-1; D gene ambiguous. The germline V and J ends were trimmed by 0 bases and 8 bases, with 11 bases remaining between them. The CDR3 covers 14 residues. Germline CDR1 SGHDN, CDR2 FVKESK. The CDR3 region is CASSQDPLPHEQFF. The CDR3 coding sequence is TGTGCCAGCAGCCAAGACCCCCTCCCCCATGAGCAGTTCTTC.

The chain combines TRBV5-1 with TRBJ1-1; 9 nucleotides agree with TRBD1. This CDR3 is 15 amino acids long. V lost 5 bases, J lost 1 base, and 6 bases stayed unmatched. Germline CDR1 is SGHRS and CDR2 is YFSETQ. CDR3 sequence reads: CASRWGDRANTEAFF. As DNA, the CDR3 is TGCGCCAGCAGATGGGGGGACAGGGCGAACACTGAAGCTTTCTTT. The whole variable domain, filled in from reference TRBV5-1 and TRBJ1-1, reads KAGVTQTPRYLIKTRGQQVTLSCSPISGHRSVSWYQQTPGQGLQFLFEYFSETQRNKGNFPGRFSGRQFSNSRSEMNVSTLELGDSALYLCASRWGDRANTEAFFGQGTRLTVV.

The rearrangement joins TRBV7-2 to TRBJ2-7; no clear D. Trimming pared 5 bases from V and 3 bases from J, leaving 8 bases between. Germline assignment: CDR1 SGHTA and CDR2 FQGNSA. CDR3 length: 12 residues. CDR3 protein: CASSHGNYEQYF. Written as DNA, the CDR3 is TGTGCCAGCAGCCACGGTAACTACGAGCAGTACTTC.

The V call is TRBV10-3, the J call TRBJ2-2; a weak D match, TRBD1 (6 bases). The ends were cut back, 0 bases at V and 1 base at J, with 18 bases in the middle. The CDR3 totals 19 residues. Germline V gene sequence: CDR1 ENHRY, CDR2 SYGVKD. The CDR3 DNA reads TGTGCCATCAGTGAGTCGATTGGGGTGTCAGGGGTGAACACCGGGGAGCTGTTTTTT. Amino acids: CAISESIGVSGVNTGELFF.

In its sample, this clone was seen once. This sequence joins TRBV4-2 and TRBJ1-1; no clear D gene. There are 14 residues in the CDR3. Germline V gene lookup returns CDR1 LGHNA and CDR2 YNFKEQ. V dropped 0 bases and J dropped 8 bases, with 13 bases sitting between them. CDR3 sequence (DNA): TGTGCCAGCAGCCAAGATGGCGGTACCCACGAAGCTTTCTTT. Protein sequence: CASSQDGGTHEAFF.

Only a few counts were recorded for this clone. As DNA, the CDR3 is TGTGCCAGCAGTGAGCAGGGCGAGGATTCACCCCTCCACTTT. Translating it yields CASSEQGEDSPLHF. The V call is TRBV25-1, the J call TRBJ1-6; weak D call: TRBD1 (5 bases). Germline loops: CDR1 MGHDK, CDR2 SYGVNS. V gave up 3 bases and J gave up 8 bases, with 11 bases separating them. The CDR3 contains 14 residues. The variable domain in full, completed from reference TRBV25-1 and TRBJ1-6, reads EADIYQTPRYLVIGTGKKITLECSQTMGHDKMYWYQQDPGMELHLIHYSYGVNSTEKGDLSSESTVSRIRTEHFPLTLESARPSHTSQYLCASSEQGEDSPLHFGNGTRLTVT.

This clone was seen only a few times. The CDR3 nucleotides are TGTGCCAGCAGCGTCACAGGGTCGGGCACCGGGGAGCTGTTTTTT. This gives the protein CASSVTGSGTGELFF. The chain links TRBV7-3 to TRBJ2-2, with D perhaps matching TRBD1 (6 bases). Germline CDR1 and CDR2: SGHTA and FQGTGA. The CDR3 length is 15 residues. Trimming removed 5 bases from V and 4 bases from J, with 14 bases in between. Drawing the rest from reference TRBV7-3 and TRBJ2-2, the complete variable domain is GAGVSQTPSNKVTEKGKYVELRCDPISGHTALYWYRQSLGQGPEFLIYFQGTGAADDSGLPNDRFFAVRPEGSVSTLKIQRTERGDSAVYLCASSVTGSGTGELFFGEGSRLTVL.

This chain connects TRBV7-3 to TRBJ1-2, with 11 bases that match TRBD1. The V segment lost 5 bases and the J segment 4 bases; nucleotides outside the gene matches: 6. Germline V gene lookup returns CDR1 SGHTA and CDR2 FQGTGA. This CDR3 has 15 residues. CDR3 DNA: TGTGCCAGCAGCCTCGGGACAGGGGGTGCCTATGGCTACACCTTC. This encodes CASSLGTGGAYGYTF.

The J gene is TRBJ1-1, the V gene TRBV6-5, with 8 bases matching TRBD1. This CDR3 region has 14 residues. Germline V lookup: CDR1 MNHEY, CDR2 SVGAGI. The junction had 13 bases not matched to a gene; V was cut back by 8 bases and J by 8 bases. DNA of the CDR3: TGTGCCAGCGAGGACAGGGCCCGGAATGGGGAAGCTTTCTTT. It is translated as CASEDRARNGEAFF.

The table lists this clone with a few counts. The V gene is TRBV6-5, the J gene TRBJ2-7; D is unresolved. V lost 5 bases and J lost 2, with 10 bases in between. This CDR3 spans 13 amino acids. Germline V gene data show CDR1 as MNHEY and CDR2 as SVGAGI. The CDR3, as DNA: TGTGCCAGCAGTACAGACCGAACCTACGAGCAGTACTTC. Protein product: CASSTDRTYEQYF.

CDR3 in DNA: TGTGCCAGTAGTCCGCGGGTCCAGAACACTGAAGCTTTCTTT. It codes for CASSPRVQNTEAFF. The gene calls are TRBV19 and TRBJ1-1; D remains ambiguous. CDR1 and CDR2 from the germline V gene are LNHDA and SQIVND (reference sequence). The CDR3 consists of 14 residues. The V end lost 5 bases, the J end lost 1 base, and 11 bases lay between the germline ends.

J is TRBJ1-2 and V is TRBV7-2, with 9 bases that match TRBD1. Germline trimming cut 1 base from V and 4 bases from J; bases unmatched to any gene: 7. In germline, CDR1 is SGHTA, CDR2 FQGNSA. CDR3 size: 16 residues. CDR3 nucleotides: TGTGCCAGCAGCTTAGGTGGGACAGGGAAGGGCTATGGCTACACCTTC. As protein: CASSLGGTGKGYGYTF.

J is TRBJ1-6 and V is TRBV5-4, with TRBD1 matching over 9 bases. CDR1 is SGHNT and CDR2 is YYREEE in the germline V gene (reference sequence). The CDR3 totals 17 residues. V was clipped by 2 bases and J by 6 bases; unmatched bases: 9. CDR3 nucleotide sequence: TGTGCCAGCAGCTTCCCGGGACAGGGCGCCACTAATTCACCCCTCCACTTT. Translation: CASSFPGQGATNSPLHF.

The count of this clone is one. The chain joins TRBV7-2 to TRBJ2-1, with D tentatively TRBD2 (7 bases). Trimming removed 1 base at V and 4 bases at J, with 11 bases between. The CDR3 has 15 amino acids. Germline V lookup: CDR1 SGHTA, CDR2 FQGNSA. CDR3 DNA sequence: TGTGCCAGCAGCTTAGGCGGGGGCCCATACAATGAGCAGTTCTTC. It codes for CASSLGGGPYNEQFF.